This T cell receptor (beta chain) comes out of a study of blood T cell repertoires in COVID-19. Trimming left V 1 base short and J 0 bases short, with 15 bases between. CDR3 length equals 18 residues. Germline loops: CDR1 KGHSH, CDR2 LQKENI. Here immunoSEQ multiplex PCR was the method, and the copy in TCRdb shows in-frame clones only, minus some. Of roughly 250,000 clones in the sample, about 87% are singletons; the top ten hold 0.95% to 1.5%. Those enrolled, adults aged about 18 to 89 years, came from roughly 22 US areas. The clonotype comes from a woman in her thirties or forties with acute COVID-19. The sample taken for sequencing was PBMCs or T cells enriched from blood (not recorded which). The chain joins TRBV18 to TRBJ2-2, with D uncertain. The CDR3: CASSPLGTVTSNTGELFF. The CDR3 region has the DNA TGTGCCAGCTCACCACTTGGTACAGTCACCTCGAACACCGGGGAGCTGTTTTTT. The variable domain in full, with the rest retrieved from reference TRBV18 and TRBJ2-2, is NAGVMQNPRHLVRRRGQEARLRCSPMKGHSHVYWYRQLPEEGLKFMVYLQKENIIDESGMPKERFSAEFPKEGPSILRIQQVVRGDSAAYFCASSPLGTVTSNTGELFFGEGSRLTVL.